This T cell receptor beta chain was sequenced during a study of shared clonotypes between healthy human individuals. Donors were healthy HIV-negative adults without recent acute infections or vaccinations. Only Caucasian adults living in Nashville, Tennessee served as donors. For unsorted samples, genomic DNA was extracted from 94 million or so PBMCs. Findings and caveats of the study: Few donors limited the genetic and exposure-history diversity represented.

The V end lost 3 bases, the J end lost 8 bases, and 14 bases lay between the germline ends. CDR1 and CDR2 (germline): MNHNS, SASEGT. CDR3 size: 14 residues. In regard to this clone: Its antigen is currently unknown.

Using immunoSEQ multiplex PCR, the repertoire was profiled, and TCRdb retains in-frame clones only, with some absent. The sample records approximately 460,000 clones, 77% being singletons. This receptor was obtained from a woman aged 40 to 50 in good health. Some clones in this sample may be carry-over from other donors' samples. V and J are TRBV6-1 and TRBJ1-5; D is unclear. The sequenced material came from PBMCs. CDR3 amino acids: CASSDWRPLEPQHF. For the CDR3, the DNA is TGTGCCAGCAGTGATTGGCGGCCTCTGGAGCCCCAGCATTTT.